This T cell receptor (beta chain) comes out of a study of cytomegalovirus exposure and HLA in healthy donors. The PCR employed 60 Vbeta primers together with 13 Jbeta primers. Profiling relied on immunoSEQ multiplex PCR, and the TCRdb table lists in-frame clones only, not all of them. The sample records some 130,000 clones, over 70% being singletons. Comment on this clone: What it recognizes is unknown.

The study's findings and limits: In a later analysis, TCR beta V- and J-gene trimming was associated with a missense DCLRE1C variant.

The CDR3 length is 13 residues. Germline assignment: CDR1 SNHLY and CDR2 FYNNEI. After removal of 6 bases from V and 5 bases from J, the junction contained 4 bases not matched to a gene. Sequences were obtained from PBMCs. This receptor was taken from a man aged 30-40 years in good health and CMV-seronegative. This rearrangement joins TRBV2 to TRBJ2-5; 9 bases are shared with TRBD1. CDR3 nucleotides: TGTGCCAGCAGATCGGGACAGGGCGAGACCCAGTACTTC. Its translation is CASRSGQGETQYF.